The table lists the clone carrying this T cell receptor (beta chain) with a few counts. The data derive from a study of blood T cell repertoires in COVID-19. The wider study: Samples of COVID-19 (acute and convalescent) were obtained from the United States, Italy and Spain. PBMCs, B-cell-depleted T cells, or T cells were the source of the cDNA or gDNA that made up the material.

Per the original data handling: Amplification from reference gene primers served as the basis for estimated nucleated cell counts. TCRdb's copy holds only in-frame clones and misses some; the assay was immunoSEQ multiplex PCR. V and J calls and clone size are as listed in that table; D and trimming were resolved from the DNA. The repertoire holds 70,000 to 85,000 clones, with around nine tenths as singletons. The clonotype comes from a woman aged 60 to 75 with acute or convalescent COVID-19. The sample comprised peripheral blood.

CDR3 sequence: CASSMRGGSNQPQHF. CDR3 nucleotide sequence: TGTGCTAGTTCGATGAGGGGAGGTAGCAATCAGCCCCAGCATTTT. J is TRBJ1-5 and V is TRBV12-5; D is possibly TRBD1 (5 bases). Germline V lookup: CDR1 LGHNT, CDR2 FRNRAP. V was clipped by 8 bases and J by 0 bases, with 14 bases between them. This CDR3 has 15 amino acids.